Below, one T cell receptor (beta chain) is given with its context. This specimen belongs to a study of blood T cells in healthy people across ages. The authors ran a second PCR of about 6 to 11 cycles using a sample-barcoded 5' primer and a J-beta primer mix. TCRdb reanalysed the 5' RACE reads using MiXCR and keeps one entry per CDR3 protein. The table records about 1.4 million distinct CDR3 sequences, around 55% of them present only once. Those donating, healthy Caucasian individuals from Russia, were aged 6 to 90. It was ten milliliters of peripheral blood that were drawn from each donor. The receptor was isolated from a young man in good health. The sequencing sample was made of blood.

CDR3 sequence (DNA): TGTGCCTGCACCGGGACTGCCTTATACAATGAGCAGTTCTTC. This sequence encodes CACTGTALYNEQFF. The chain has TRBV6-1 and TRBJ2-1; a possible D gene is TRBD2 (6 bases). V was cut by 11 bases and J by 4 bases, with 18 bases left in between. The germline V gene has CDR1 MNHNS and CDR2 SASEGT. The CDR3 runs 14 residues.